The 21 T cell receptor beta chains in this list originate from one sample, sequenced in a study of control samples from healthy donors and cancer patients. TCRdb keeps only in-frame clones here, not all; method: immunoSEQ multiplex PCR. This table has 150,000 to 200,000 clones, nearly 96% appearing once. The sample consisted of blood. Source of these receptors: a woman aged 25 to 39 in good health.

Here the CDR3 reads CASQAQGTSGGYTF. The CDR3 bases are TGCGCCAGCCAAGCCCAGGGGACTTCAGGAGGCTACACCTTC. The chain combines TRBV4-1 with TRBJ1-2, with TRBD1 as a possible D gene (6 bases). Germline V lookup: CDR1 MGHRA, CDR2 YSYEKL. The V gene lost 8 bases and the J gene lost 8 bases, with 21 bases spanning the gap. This CDR3 region has 14 residues.

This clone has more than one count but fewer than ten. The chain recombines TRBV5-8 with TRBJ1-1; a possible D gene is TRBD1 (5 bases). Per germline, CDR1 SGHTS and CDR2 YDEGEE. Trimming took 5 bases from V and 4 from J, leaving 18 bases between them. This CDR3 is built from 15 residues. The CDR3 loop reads CASRAGSRGFTEAFF. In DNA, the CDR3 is TGTGCCAGCAGGGCAGGGTCTCGAGGATTCACTGAAGCTTTCTTT.

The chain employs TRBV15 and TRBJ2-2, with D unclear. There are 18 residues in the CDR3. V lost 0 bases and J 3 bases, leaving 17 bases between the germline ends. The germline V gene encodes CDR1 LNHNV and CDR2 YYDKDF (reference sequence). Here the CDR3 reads CATSRDRLWVGHTGELFF. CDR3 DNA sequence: TGTGCCACCAGCAGAGACCGCCTTTGGGTAGGGCACACCGGGGAGCTGTTTTTT.

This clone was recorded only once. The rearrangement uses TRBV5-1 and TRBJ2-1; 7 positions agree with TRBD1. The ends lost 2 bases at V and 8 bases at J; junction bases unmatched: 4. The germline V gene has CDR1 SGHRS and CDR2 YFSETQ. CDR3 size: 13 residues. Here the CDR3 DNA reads TGCGCCAGCAGCTTAGGACAGGTGGATGAGCAGTTCTTC. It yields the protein CASSLGQVDEQFF.

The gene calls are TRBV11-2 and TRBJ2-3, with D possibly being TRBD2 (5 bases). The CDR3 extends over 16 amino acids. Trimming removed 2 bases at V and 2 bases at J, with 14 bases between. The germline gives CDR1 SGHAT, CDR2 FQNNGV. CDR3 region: CASSLLLAGLTDTQYF. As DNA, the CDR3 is TGTGCCAGCAGCTTACTATTGGCGGGCCTCACAGATACGCAGTATTTT.

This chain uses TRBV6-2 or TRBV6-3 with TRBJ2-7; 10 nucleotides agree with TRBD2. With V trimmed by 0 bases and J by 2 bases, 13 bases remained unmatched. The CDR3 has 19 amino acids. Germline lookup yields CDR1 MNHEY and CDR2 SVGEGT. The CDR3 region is CASSYSIAAEREGTYEQYF. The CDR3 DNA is TGTGCCAGCAGTTACTCGATTGCTGCGGAGCGGGAGGGGACCTACGAGCAGTACTTC.

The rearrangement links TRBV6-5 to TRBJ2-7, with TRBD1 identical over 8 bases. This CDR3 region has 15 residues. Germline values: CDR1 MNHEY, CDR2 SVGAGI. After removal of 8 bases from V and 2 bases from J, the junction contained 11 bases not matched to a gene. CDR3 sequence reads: CASLLGDRPTYEQYF. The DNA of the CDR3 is TGTGCCAGCCTCCTCGGGGACAGGCCGACCTACGAGCAGTACTTC.

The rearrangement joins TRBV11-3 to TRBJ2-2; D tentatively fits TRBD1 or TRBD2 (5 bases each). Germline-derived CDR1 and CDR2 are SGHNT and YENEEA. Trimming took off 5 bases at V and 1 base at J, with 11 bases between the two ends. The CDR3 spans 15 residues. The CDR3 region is CASSPRDGNTGELFF. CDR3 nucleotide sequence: TGTGCCAGCAGCCCACGGGACGGGAACACCGGGGAGCTGTTTTTT.

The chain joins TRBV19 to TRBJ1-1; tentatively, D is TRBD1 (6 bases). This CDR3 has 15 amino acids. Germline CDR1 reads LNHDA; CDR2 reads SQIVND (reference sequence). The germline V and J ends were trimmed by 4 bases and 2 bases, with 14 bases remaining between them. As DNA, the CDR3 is TGTGCCAGTAGTAGAAGACTGACAGGAAACACTGAAGCTTTCTTT. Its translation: CASSRRLTGNTEAFF. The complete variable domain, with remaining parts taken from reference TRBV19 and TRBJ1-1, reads DGGITQSPKYLFRKEGQNVTLSCEQNLNHDAMYWYRQDPGQGLRLIYYSQIVNDFQKGDIAEGYSVSREKKESFPLTVTSAQKNPTAFYLCASSRRLTGNTEAFFGQGTRLTVV.

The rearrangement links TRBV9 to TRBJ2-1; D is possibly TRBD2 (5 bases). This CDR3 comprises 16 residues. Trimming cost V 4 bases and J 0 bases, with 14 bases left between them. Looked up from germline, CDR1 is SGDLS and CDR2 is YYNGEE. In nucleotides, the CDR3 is TGTGCCAGCAGCCCAAGTAGTGGGAGCTCCTACAATGAGCAGTTCTTC. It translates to CASSPSSGSSYNEQFF.

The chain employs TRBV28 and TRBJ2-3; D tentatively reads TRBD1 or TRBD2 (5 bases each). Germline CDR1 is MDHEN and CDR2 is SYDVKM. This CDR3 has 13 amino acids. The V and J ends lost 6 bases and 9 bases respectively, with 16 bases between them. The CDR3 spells CASRVPGPRTQYF. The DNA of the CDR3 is TGTGCCAGCAGAGTCCCGGGGCCGAGAACGCAGTATTTT.

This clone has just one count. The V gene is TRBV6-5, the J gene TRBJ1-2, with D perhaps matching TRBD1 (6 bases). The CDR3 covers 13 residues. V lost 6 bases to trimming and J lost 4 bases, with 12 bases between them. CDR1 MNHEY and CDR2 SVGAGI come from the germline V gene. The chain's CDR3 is CASRTPGAYGYTF. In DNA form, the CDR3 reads TGTGCCAGCAGGACCCCGGGGGCCTATGGCTACACCTTC.

CDR3: CASSGVPGQGANEQFF. CDR3 nucleotide sequence: TGTGCCAGCAGTGGGGTTCCGGGACAGGGGGCGAATGAGCAGTTCTTC. The chain has TRBV6-1 and TRBJ2-1; 12 bases are a match to TRBD1. CDR1 and CDR2 from the germline V gene are MNHNS and SASEGT. V gave up 4 bases and J gave up 7 bases; unmatched junction bases: 8. The CDR3 is made up of 16 amino acids.

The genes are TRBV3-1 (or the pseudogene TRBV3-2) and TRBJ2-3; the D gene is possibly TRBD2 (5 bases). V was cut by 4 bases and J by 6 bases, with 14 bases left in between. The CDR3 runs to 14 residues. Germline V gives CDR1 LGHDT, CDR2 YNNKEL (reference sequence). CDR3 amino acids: CASSRGDGVDTQYF. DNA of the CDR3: TGTGCCAGCAGCCGAGGTGACGGGGTGGATACGCAGTATTTT.

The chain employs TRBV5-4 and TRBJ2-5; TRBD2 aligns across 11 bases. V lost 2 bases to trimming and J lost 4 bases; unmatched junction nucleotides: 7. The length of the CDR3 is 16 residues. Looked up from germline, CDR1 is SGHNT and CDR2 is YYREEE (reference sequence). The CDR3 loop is CASSFVAGGPGETQYF. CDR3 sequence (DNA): TGTGCCAGCAGCTTCGTAGCGGGAGGGCCGGGAGAGACCCAGTACTTC. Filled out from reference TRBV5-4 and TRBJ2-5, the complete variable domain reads ETGVTQSPTHLIKTRGQQVTLRCSSQSGHNTVSWYQQALGQGPQFIFQYYREEENGRGNFPPRFSGLQFPNYSSELNVNALELDDSALYLCASSFVAGGPGETQYFGPGTRLLVL.

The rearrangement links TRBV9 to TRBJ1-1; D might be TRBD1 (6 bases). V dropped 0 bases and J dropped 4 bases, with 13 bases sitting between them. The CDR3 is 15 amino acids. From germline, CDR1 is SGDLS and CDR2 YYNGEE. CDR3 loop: CASSVATGASTEAFF. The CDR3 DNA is TGTGCCAGCAGCGTAGCTACGGGGGCGAGCACTGAAGCTTTCTTT.

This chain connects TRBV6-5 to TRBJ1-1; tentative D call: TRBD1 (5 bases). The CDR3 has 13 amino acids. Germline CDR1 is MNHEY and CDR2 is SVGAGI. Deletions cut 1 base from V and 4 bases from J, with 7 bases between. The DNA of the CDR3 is TGTGCCAGCAGTTACTATGGGGGCACTGAAGCTTTCTTT. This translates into CASSYYGGTEAFF.

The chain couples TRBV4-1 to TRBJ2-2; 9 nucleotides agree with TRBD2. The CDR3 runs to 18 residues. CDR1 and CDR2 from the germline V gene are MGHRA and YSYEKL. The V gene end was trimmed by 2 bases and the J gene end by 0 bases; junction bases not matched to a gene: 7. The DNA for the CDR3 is TGCGCCAGCAGCCAAATACTAGCGGGCCTCGCGAACACCGGGGAGCTGTTTTTT. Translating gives CASSQILAGLANTGELFF.

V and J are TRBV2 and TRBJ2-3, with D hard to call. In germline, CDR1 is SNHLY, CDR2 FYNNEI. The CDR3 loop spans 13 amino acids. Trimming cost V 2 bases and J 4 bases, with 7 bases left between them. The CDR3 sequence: CASSETAPDTQYF. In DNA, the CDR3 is TGTGCCAGCAGTGAAACGGCCCCAGATACGCAGTATTTT.

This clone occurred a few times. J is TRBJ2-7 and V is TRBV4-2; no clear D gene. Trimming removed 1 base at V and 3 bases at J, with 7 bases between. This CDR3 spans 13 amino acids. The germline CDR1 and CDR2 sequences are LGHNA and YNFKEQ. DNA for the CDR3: TGTGCCAGCAGCCAAGGGCTAGTCTACGAGCAGTACTTC. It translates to CASSQGLVYEQYF.

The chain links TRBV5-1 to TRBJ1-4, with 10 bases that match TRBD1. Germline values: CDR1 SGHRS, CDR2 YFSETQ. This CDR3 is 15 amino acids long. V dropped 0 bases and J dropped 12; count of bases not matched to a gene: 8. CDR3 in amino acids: CASSLEGTGVRELFF. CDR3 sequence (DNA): TGCGCCAGCAGCTTGGAAGGGACAGGGGTCCGGGAACTGTTTTTT.